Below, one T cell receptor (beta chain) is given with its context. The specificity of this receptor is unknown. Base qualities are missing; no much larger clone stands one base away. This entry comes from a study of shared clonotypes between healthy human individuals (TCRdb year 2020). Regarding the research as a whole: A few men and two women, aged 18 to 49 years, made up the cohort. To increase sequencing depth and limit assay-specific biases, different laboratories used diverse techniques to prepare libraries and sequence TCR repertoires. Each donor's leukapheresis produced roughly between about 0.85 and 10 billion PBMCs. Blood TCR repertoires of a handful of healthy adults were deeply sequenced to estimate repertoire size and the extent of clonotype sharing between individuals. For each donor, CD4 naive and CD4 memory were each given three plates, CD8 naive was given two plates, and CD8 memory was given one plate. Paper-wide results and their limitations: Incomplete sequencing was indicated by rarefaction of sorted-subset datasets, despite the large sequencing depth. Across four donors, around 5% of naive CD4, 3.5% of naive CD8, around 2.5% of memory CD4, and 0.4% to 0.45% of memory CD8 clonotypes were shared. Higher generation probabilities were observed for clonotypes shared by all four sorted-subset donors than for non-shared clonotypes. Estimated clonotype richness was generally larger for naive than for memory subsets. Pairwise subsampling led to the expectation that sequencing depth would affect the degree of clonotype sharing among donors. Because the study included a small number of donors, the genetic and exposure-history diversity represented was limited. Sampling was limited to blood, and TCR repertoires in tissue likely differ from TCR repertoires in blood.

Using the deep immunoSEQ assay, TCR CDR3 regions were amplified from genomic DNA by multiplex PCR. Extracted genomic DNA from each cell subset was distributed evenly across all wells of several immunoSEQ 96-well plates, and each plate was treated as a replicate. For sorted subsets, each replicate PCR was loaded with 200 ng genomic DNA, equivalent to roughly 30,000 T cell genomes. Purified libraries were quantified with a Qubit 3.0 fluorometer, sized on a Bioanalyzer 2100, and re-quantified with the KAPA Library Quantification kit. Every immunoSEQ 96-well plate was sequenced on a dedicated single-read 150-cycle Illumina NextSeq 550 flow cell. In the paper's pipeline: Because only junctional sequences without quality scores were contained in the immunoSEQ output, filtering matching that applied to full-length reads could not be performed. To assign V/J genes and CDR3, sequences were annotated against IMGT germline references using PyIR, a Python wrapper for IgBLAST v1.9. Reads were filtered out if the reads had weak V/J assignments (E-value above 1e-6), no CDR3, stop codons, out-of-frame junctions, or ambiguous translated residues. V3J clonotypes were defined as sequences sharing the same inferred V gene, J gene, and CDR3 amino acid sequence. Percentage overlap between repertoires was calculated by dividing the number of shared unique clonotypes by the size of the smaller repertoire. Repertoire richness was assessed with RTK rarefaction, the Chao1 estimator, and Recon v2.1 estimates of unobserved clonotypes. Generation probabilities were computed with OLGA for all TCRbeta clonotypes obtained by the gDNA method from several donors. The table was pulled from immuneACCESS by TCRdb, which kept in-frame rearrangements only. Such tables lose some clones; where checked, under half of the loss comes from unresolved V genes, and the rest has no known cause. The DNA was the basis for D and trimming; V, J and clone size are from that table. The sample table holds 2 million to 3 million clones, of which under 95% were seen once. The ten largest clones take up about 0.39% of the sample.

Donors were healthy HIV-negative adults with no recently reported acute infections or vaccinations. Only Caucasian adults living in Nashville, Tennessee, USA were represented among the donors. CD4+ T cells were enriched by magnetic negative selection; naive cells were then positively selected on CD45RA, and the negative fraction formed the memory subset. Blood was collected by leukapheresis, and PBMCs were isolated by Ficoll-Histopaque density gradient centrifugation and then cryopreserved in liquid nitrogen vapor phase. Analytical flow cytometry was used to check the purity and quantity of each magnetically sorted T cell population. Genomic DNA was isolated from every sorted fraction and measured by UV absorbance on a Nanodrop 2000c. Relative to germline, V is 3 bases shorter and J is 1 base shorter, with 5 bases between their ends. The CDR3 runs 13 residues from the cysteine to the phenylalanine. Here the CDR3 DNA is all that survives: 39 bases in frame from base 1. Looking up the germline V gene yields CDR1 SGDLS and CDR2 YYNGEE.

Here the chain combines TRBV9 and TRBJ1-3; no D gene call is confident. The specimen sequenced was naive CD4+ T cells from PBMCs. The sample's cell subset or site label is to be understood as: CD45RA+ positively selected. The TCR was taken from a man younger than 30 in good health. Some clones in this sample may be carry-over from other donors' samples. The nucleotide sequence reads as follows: TGTGCCAGCAGCGCCTTTTCTGGAAACACCATATATTTT. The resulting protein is CASSAFSGNTIYF. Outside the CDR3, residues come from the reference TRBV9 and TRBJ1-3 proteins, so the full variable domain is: DSGVTQTPKHLITATGQRVTLRCSPRSGDLSVYWYQQSLDQGLQFLIQYYNGEERAKGNILERFSAQQFPDLHSELNLSSLELGDSALYFCASSAFSGNTIYFGEGSWLTVV.